The clone carrying this TCR beta chain was seen only once. What it recognizes is unknown. The CDR3 carries no conserved terminal phenylalanine or tryptophan, so it likely arises from a read error. The sample is drawn from a study of breast tumors, draining lymph nodes, adjacent tissues. General study findings and limits: Luminal-like breast cancer showed significantly greater tumor-nontumor repertoire similarity than basal-like breast cancer did. Compared with lymph nodes, tumors were less diverse; compared with nontumor tissue, more. Data only fit, rather than demonstrated, lymph node origin of most tumor T cells.

Samples came from axillary lymph nodes draining the breast cancer. The V gene's germline CDR1 is LNHNV and CDR2 YYDKDF (reference sequence). CDR3 size: 15 residues. TCRdb re-analysed the multiplex PCR reads in MiXCR, keeping a single row per CDR3 protein. Of approximately 150,000 distinct CDR3 sequences in the sample, roughly 35% were seen once. The sequenced sample was axillary lymph node tissue. This clonotype was sampled from a female donor with breast cancer. Some clones in this sample may be carry-over from other donors' samples. V and J are TRBV15 and TRBJ2-1, with D tentatively TRBD1 (8 bases). The CDR3 DNA sequence: TGTGCCAGCAGCTTGGGGGGGACAGGCCACAATGAGCAGTTCTCC. This codes for CASSLGGTGHNEQFS.